This T cell receptor (beta chain) was profiled in a study of sequential checkpoint blockade in melanoma. The study, taken as a whole, reports: Tumor T-cell fraction and clonality correlated with PD-L1 and CD8+ counts.

This clone was observed many times. The antigen is undetermined. Germline V gene data show CDR1 as SGHNT and CDR2 as YENEEA. With 0 bases removed from V and 1 base from J, the gap between germline ends came to 6 bases. This CDR3 spans 14 amino acids. TCRdb's copy holds only in-frame clones and misses some; the assay was immunoSEQ multiplex PCR. This table has 4,500 to 5,000 clones, roughly 24% appearing once. The treatment: randomized to nivolumab then ipilimumab (arm A) or the reverse (arm B). The chain carries TRBV11-3 and TRBJ2-5; D is uncertain. Material: tumor tissue (inferred from file names), obtained from a patient given nivolumab and ipilimumab in sequence. This receptor was obtained from a human donor with melanoma. The CDR3 region is CASSLDSPQETQYF. CDR3 DNA sequence: TGTGCCAGCAGCTTAGATAGTCCCCAAGAGACCCAGTACTTC.